Shown below are 2 T cell receptor beta chains from a single sample sequenced in a study of PD-L1 blockade in urothelial cancer. The repertoire was sequenced with immunoSEQ multiplex PCR; TCRdb's copy has only in-frame clones and lacks some. The table lists more than 35,000 clones, 82% of them singletons. The material was PBMCs, obtained around atezolizumab (anti-PD-L1) treatment. The receptors originated from a man between 65 and 85 years old with urothelial cancer.

The rearrangement links TRBV19 to TRBJ1-1; TRBD1 matches 9 bases. Germline V gives CDR1 LNHDA, CDR2 SQIVND (reference sequence). J gave up 3 bases and V 4 bases, and 0 bases lay outside the gene matches. CDR3 length equals 13 residues. The CDR3 here is CASSRTGDTEAFF. As DNA, the CDR3 is TGTGCCAGTAGTAGGACAGGGGACACTGAAGCTTTCTTT.

The chain has TRBV5-1 and TRBJ2-5; D is unclear. From germline, CDR1 is SGHRS and CDR2 YFSETQ. Trimming took off 2 bases at V and 5 bases at J, with 4 bases between the two ends. There are 11 residues in the CDR3. Written as DNA, the CDR3 is TGCGCCAGCAGCTTCGCGGAGACCCAGTACTTC. Protein sequence: CASSFAETQYF.